Shown below are 9 T cell receptor beta chains from a single sample sequenced in a study of CD8 T cells in Susac syndrome. cDNA came from around 0.5 to 1 ug RNA primed by random hexamers. From the immunoSEQ multiplex PCR reads, TCRdb called clonotypes with MiXCR, one entry per CDR3 protein. The sample lists about 120,000 distinct CDR3 sequences; about 93% were seen once. Source material: CD4+ T cells from PBMCs. Receptors originate from a human donor in good health.

The chain joins TRBV19 to TRBJ2-2; D tentatively reads TRBD1 or TRBD2 (6 bases each). Trimming took off 5 bases at V and 0 bases at J, with 16 bases between the two ends. The CDR3 consists of 17 residues. The germline V gene encodes CDR1 LNHDA and CDR2 SQIVND (reference sequence). For the CDR3, the DNA is TGTGCCAGTAGTGTGGGAGCAGGGGAGGCGAACACCGGGGAGCTGTTTTTT. It specifies CASSVGAGEANTGELFF.

This clonotype was seen just once. V usage is TRBV3-1 and J usage is TRBJ1-1; possible D gene TRBD1, 6 bases. Looked up from germline, CDR1 is LGHDT and CDR2 is YNNKEL (reference sequence). There are 13 residues in the CDR3. The V end was cut by 7 bases, the J end by 5 bases, with 14 bases between. The CDR3 region is CASILQGSTEAFF. CDR3 nucleotide sequence: TGTGCCAGCATCCTACAGGGTAGTACTGAAGCTTTCTTT.

V gene TRBV19 combines with J gene TRBJ1-1; possibly TRBD1 for D (6 bases). The CDR3 is 13 amino acids. Trimming left V 3 bases short and J 8 bases short, with 13 bases between. The V gene's germline CDR1 is LNHDA and CDR2 SQIVND (reference sequence). The CDR3 reads CASSMDRGTEAFF. The CDR3 DNA reads as TGTGCCAGTAGTATGGATCGGGGGACAGAAGCTTTCTTT.

The chain links TRBV3-1 to TRBJ2-5; tentatively, D is TRBD2 (6 bases). Trimming took off 6 bases at V and 1 base at J, with 15 bases between the two ends. Germline assignment: CDR1 LGHDT and CDR2 YNNKEL (reference sequence). The CDR3 consists of 15 residues. The DNA for the CDR3 is TGTGCCAGCAGGAATGGAGGGAGGCCCCAAGAGACCCAGTACTTC. It yields the protein CASRNGGRPQETQYF.

V usage is TRBV9 and J usage is TRBJ2-1; 7 bases are shared with TRBD2. The germline CDR1 and CDR2 sequences are SGDLS and YYNGEE. This CDR3 is built from 13 residues. The ends lost 0 bases at V and 6 bases at J; junction bases unmatched: 0. The CDR3 coding sequence is TGTGCCAGCAGCGTAGGGGGGGGCAATGAGCAGTTCTTC. This sequence encodes CASSVGGGNEQFF.

The J gene is TRBJ1-1, the V gene TRBV7-2, with a weak D call TRBD1 (6 bases). V lost 5 bases and J 6 bases, leaving 16 bases between the germline ends. Germline V gene sequence: CDR1 SGHTA, CDR2 FQGNSA. This CDR3 has 14 residues. The CDR3 reads CASSPWQGWAEAFF. DNA of the CDR3: TGTGCCAGCAGCCCGTGGCAGGGGTGGGCTGAAGCTTTCTTT.

The rearrangement joins TRBV10-3 to TRBJ1-2; 9 nucleotides agree with TRBD1. In germline, CDR1 is ENHRY, CDR2 SYGVKD. The CDR3 is 14 residues long. The trim removed 7 bases at V and 7 bases at J, leaving 10 bases unmatched. Here the CDR3 DNA reads TGTGCCATCACCAGGACAGGGGAGTCTCGTGGCTACACCTTC. Translated, it gives CAITRTGESRGYTF.

The V call is TRBV10-2, the J call TRBJ1-1, with D possibly TRBD1 on 6 matching bases. Germline assignment: CDR1 WSHSY and CDR2 SAAADI. This CDR3 has 12 residues. V was clipped by 8 bases and J by 4 bases, with 11 bases between them. The CDR3 protein is CASATGGTEAFF. The CDR3 nucleotides are TGCGCCAGCGCGACAGGTGGCACTGAAGCTTTCTTT.

This chain's CDR3 is CSVGTGINEQFF. The CDR3 DNA follows: TGCAGCGTTGGTACGGGGATCAATGAGCAGTTCTTC. The chain carries TRBV29-1 and TRBJ2-1; tentative D call: TRBD2 (5 bases). Per the germline V gene, CDR1 is SQVTM and CDR2 is ANQGSEA. CDR3 size: 12 residues. V lost 4 bases to trimming and J lost 6 bases, with 10 bases between them.